Following are 9 T cell receptor beta chains from one sample sequenced in a study of neurological immune-mediated disorders. Each CDR3 protein gets one entry after TCRdb re-called the 5' RACE reads with MiXCR. The data hold 20,000 to 25,000 distinct CDR3 sequences, with over 9.5% observed a single time. Sequencing was carried out using PBMCs. The receptor set was obtained from a woman between 55 and 75 years old with HTLV-1-associated myelopathy (HAM/TSP).

This clonotype was seen ten or more times. J is TRBJ2-1 and V is TRBV4-2; 12 bases align to TRBD2. Unmatched junction bases numbered 8, after V lost 0 bases and J lost 2 bases. This CDR3 has 19 amino acids. Germline values: CDR1 LGHNA, CDR2 YNFKEQ. For the CDR3, the DNA is TGTGCCAGCAGCCAAGAGGCTAGCGGGGGGGCCAAGACCTACAATGAGCAGTTCTTC. Protein: CASSQEASGGAKTYNEQFF.

This clonotype was seen ten or more times. The CDR3 here is CAWTGRSNSPLHF. The CDR3 DNA reads as TGTGCCTGGACGGGACGGTCAAATTCACCCCTCCACTTT. The chain links TRBV30 to TRBJ1-6, with TRBD1 as a possible D gene (5 bases). This CDR3 has 13 residues. The V end lost 4 bases, the J end lost 7 bases, and 11 bases lay between the germline ends. Germline CDR1 and CDR2: GTSNPN and SVGIG (reference sequence).

Many counts were recorded for this clonotype. The chain uses TRBV20-1 and TRBJ2-5, with D perhaps TRBD1 or TRBD2 (5 bases each). The CDR3 is 13 residues long. Germline V lookup: CDR1 DFQATT, CDR2 SNEGSKA (reference sequence). V lost 6 bases to trimming and J lost 1 base, with 12 bases between them. CDR3 bases: TGCAGTGCGTCCGAGGGGTTCCAAGAGACCCAGTACTTC. Translating it yields CSASEGFQETQYF.

This clonotype was recorded at least ten times. The chain combines TRBV5-1 with TRBJ2-1, with 7 bases fitting TRBD1. The CDR3 sequence is 16 residues long. Per germline, CDR1 SGHRS and CDR2 YFSETQ. Trimming at V came to 5 bases and at J to 0 bases, leaving 8 bases not matched to a gene. CDR3 DNA: TGCGCCAGCAGTCGAACCGGGACAGTCTCCTACAATGAGCAGTTCTTC. Encoded protein: CASSRTGTVSYNEQFF.

This clonotype was counted many times. The CDR3 DNA follows: TGTGCCAGCAGCTTAGTCCCAGGGGGGCGTTACGAGCAGTACTTC. Encoded protein: CASSLVPGGRYEQYF. V is TRBV7-2 and J is TRBJ2-7; D is possibly TRBD1 (7 bases). The CDR3 loop spans 15 amino acids. Germline loops: CDR1 SGHTA, CDR2 FQGNSA. Between the trimmed V and J ends, which lost 1 base and 4 bases, there was a span of 14 bases.

This clonotype was detected many times. The chain links TRBV5-1 to TRBJ2-7, with TRBD1 matching 9 bases. Germline CDR1 reads SGHRS; CDR2 reads YFSETQ. CDR3 size: 15 residues. Trimming at V came to 4 bases and at J to 5 bases, leaving 10 bases not matched to a gene. This CDR3 reads CASSLAPGQGDEQYF. As DNA, the CDR3 is TGCGCCAGCAGCCTGGCCCCGGGACAGGGTGACGAGCAGTACTTC.

This clonotype was seen many times. This chain links TRBV7-2 with TRBJ2-7, with D perhaps given as TRBD1 or TRBD2 (5 bases each). Germline V gives CDR1 SGHTA, CDR2 FQGNSA. With 3 bases removed from V and 4 bases from J, the gap between germline ends came to 13 bases. This CDR3 has 14 residues. The DNA of the CDR3 is TGTGCCAGCAGCTTCGGGGACCGCACGTACGAGCAGTACTTC. Translating it yields CASSFGDRTYEQYF.

A few counts support this clonotype. The junction departs from the called germline gene at one end, perhaps through a read error. The V gene is TRBV7-7, the J gene TRBJ2-5; D call uncertain. The length of the CDR3 is 13 residues. The germline gives CDR1 SSHAT, CDR2 FNYEAQ (reference sequence). For the CDR3, the DNA is TGTGCTAGCAGCTCCCAGAGCCAAGAGACCCAGTACTTC. Its translation: CASSSQSQETQYF.

The chain has TRBV20-1 and TRBJ2-5; a weak D match, TRBD2 (7 bases). Deletions cut 3 bases from V and 5 bases from J, with 28 bases between. CDR1 is DFQATT, CDR2 SNEGSKA, per germline (reference sequence). The CDR3 has 18 residues. The CDR3 sequence: CSARPSWVSGGLGETQYF. CDR3 coding DNA: TGCAGTGCTAGGCCCTCTTGGGTTTCGGGGGGCTTGGGGGAGACCCAGTACTTC.